This T cell receptor (beta chain) was sequenced during a study of T cell responses to AZD1222 COVID-19 vaccine. Of note for this clone: The antigen remains unidentified.

General study findings and limits: Donors were chiefly white British, with a greater number of females, and clonal diversity was perhaps underestimated.

The data were produced by immunoSEQ multiplex PCR, yet TCRdb's version contains in-frame clones alone and is incomplete. The table lists roughly 150,000 clones, around 91% of them singletons. The source was peripheral blood, collected on day 0 of AZD1222 vaccination. The TCR sequence derives from an adult in good health.

The CDR3 DNA sequence: TGCGCCAGCAGCCCCACAGGGCTAAACTCTGGAAACACCATATATTTT. Translated, it gives CASSPTGLNSGNTIYF. The chain uses TRBV5-1 and TRBJ1-3, with TRBD1 as a possible D gene (6 bases). V was trimmed by 4 bases and J by 0 bases, leaving 14 bases between them. This CDR3 is 16 amino acids long. Germline CDR1 reads SGHRS; CDR2 reads YFSETQ.